This is a list of T cell receptor beta chains from one sample in a study of CD8+ T cells in alopecia areata. Clones were sequenced by immunoSEQ multiplex PCR, and TCRdb holds only the in-frame ones, with some missing. The data contain around 150,000 clones, less than 75% of them singletons. The source material was CD8+ T cells sorted from blood. The receptors come from a human donor in good health. Both conserved end residues are part of each CDR3. Each record gives: J gene, D gene, V gene, CDR3 protein. D genes are given only for firm matches.

>TRBJ2-1|NA|TRBV7-9
CASSPSIMTGATTYNEQFF
>TRBJ2-1|TRBD2|TRBV11-1
CASSYTSGRDGEQFF
>TRBJ2-5|TRBD2|TRBV23-1
CASRRRREEVETQYF
>TRBJ2-5|TRBD1|TRBV5-4
CASSFGQEIQETQYF
>TRBJ2-1|NA|TRBV13
CASSRYRDNEQFF
>TRBJ1-1|NA|TRBV19
CASKINGNTEAFF
>TRBJ1-5|NA|TRBV4-1
CASSQEEEKGSGDQPQHF
>TRBJ2-7|TRBD2|TRBV11-2
CASTTSGTAYEQYF
>TRBJ2-3|NA|TRBV29-1
CSVEEQAHGTDTQYF
>TRBJ1-1|NA|TRBV29-1
CSARLPVNTEAFF
>TRBJ2-2|NA|TRBV4-1
CASSQATTGELFF
>TRBJ2-7|NA|TRBV6-1
CASSEALPDEQYF
>TRBJ2-7|NA|TRBV7-8
CASSLDRGAVEQYF
>TRBJ2-1|NA|TRBV7-2
CASSFNWRSSYNEQFF
>TRBJ2-7|TRBD1|TRBV4-1
CASSQEPGQGYEQYF
>TRBJ2-2|NA|TRBV5-4
CASSLGPGELFF
>TRBJ2-1|NA|TRBV18
CASSPRRADNEQFF
>TRBJ2-2|TRBD2|TRBV6-1
CASSVLAGGPAGELFF
>TRBJ2-3|NA|TRBV4-1
CASSKGETSTDTQYF
>TRBJ2-3|NA|TRBV5-1
CASRRPYADTQYF
>TRBJ1-1|NA|TRBV7-9
CASSPTKGSNTEAFF
>TRBJ2-7|TRBD2|TRBV14
CASSQGGTRGRQYF
>TRBJ1-1|NA|TRBV16
CASSQGIASEAFF
>TRBJ2-6|NA|TRBV5-1
CASSLEGSSGANVLTF
>TRBJ1-1|NA|TRBV6-6
CASSPQGSGVTEAFF
>TRBJ2-5|NA|TRBV10-2
CASRRTVRDQETQYF
>TRBJ2-7|NA|TRBV28
CASSPTDGVSYEQYF
>TRBJ2-7|NA|TRBV29-1
CSVEVGSSYEQYF
>TRBJ2-2|TRBD1|TRBV29-1
CSATTGEGTGELFF
>TRBJ2-1|NA|TRBV30
CAWSVAYNEQFF
>TRBJ2-3|NA|TRBV4-2
CASSHLGGTQYF